This T cell receptor (beta chain) derives from a study of immune cell composition in non-small cell lung cancer. Produced via immunoSEQ multiplex PCR; TCRdb's table is partial and in-frame only. This table holds roughly 16,000 clones, around four fifths found once. Whole-study findings and limits: Dominant in vivo tumour-associated clones were not shown to share tumour-reactive sequences.

A word on this clone: The antigen is undetermined.

Normal lung was sampled as far from the tumour as possible, at least 3 cm. The CDR3 sequence is 16 residues long. V lost 5 bases, J lost 1 base, and 17 bases lay in between. From germline, CDR1 is LNHDA and CDR2 SQIVND (reference sequence). This same sample was also part of a study on CD4 T cells in lung cancer.

Source material: non-adjacent lung tissue. The TCR originated in a human donor with non-small cell lung cancer. The chain is built from TRBV19 and TRBJ1-1, with unresolved D. CDR3 coding DNA: TGTGCCAGTAGTCTCCGTTCGATAGTGCAGAACACTGAAGCTTTCTTT. It translates to CASSLRSIVQNTEAFF.